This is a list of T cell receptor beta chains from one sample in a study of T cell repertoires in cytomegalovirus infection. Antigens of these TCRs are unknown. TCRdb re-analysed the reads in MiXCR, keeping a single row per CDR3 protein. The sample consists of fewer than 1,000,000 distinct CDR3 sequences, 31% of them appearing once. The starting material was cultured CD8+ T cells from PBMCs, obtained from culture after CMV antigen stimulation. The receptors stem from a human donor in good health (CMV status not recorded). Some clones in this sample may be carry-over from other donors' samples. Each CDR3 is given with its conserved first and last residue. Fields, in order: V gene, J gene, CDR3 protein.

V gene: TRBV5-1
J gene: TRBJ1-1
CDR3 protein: CASSSRGQYTEAFF

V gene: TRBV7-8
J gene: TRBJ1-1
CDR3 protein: CASSASGVLMNTEAFF

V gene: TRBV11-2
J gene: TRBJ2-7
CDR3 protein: CASSFEGFKQYF

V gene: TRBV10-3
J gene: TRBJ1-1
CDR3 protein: CAIQVGGRMNTEAFF

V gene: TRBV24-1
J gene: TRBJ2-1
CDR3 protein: CATSDTGRHEQFF

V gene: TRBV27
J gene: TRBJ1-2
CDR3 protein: CASSPAGGDLYGYTF

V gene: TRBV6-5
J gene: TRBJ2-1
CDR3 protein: CASSYSLPPGGNEQFF

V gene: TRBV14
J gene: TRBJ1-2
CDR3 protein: CASSSGTGGAGGYTF

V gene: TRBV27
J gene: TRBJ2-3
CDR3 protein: CASSFGGNTDTQYF

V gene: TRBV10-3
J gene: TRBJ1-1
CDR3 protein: CAIRTLWEEAFF

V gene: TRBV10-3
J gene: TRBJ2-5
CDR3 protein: CAISEIDRVGETQYF

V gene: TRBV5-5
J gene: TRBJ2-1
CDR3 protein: CASSWEQGDLDEQFF

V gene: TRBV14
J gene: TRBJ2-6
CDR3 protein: CVSRGSSGANVLTF

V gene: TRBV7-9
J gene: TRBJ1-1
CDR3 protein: CASSPRDRSLNTEAFF

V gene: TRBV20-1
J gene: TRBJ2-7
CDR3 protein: CSARDRTRDPGGVWSYEQYF

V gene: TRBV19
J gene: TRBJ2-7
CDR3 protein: CASSIADSSYEQYF

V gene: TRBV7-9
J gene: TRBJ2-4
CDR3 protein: CASRDESPGQRFIQYF

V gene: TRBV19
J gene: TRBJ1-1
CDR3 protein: CASSWEGAEAFF

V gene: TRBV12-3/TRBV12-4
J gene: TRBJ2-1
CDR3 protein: CASRITGGSFF

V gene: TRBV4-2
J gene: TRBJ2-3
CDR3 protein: CASSQVLARMFSTDTQYF

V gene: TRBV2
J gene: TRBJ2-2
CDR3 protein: CASTERAGGELFF

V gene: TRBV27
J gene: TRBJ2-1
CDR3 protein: CASSLDEDWGNEQFF

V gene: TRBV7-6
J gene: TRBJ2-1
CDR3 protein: CASSPWGRDEQFF

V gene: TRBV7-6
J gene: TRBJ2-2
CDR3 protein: CASSSRDREGELFF

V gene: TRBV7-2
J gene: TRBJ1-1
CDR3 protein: CASSLRGQINTEAFF

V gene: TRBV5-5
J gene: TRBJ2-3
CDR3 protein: CASSYLAGRSTDTQYF

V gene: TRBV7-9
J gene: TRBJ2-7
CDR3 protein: CASSPRDTIYEQYF

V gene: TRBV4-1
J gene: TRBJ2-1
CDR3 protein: CASSQERSTYNEQFF

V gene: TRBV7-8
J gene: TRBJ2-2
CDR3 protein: CASSLRLAGGFGELFF

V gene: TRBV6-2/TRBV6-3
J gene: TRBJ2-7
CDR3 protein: CASSEPSGLWDEQYF